The text below deals with one T cell receptor (beta chain). CDR3 length equals 15 residues. Germline trimming cut 5 bases from V and 6 bases from J; bases unmatched to any gene: 5. Germline V gene lookup returns CDR1 SNHLY and CDR2 FYNNEI. The entry originates in a study of control samples from healthy donors and cancer patients. Data came from immunoSEQ multiplex PCR; TCRdb stores just in-frame clones and leaves some out. The data hold approximately 93,000 clones, with 70% to 90% observed a single time. The sequenced sample was PBMCs. The source is a woman in her 50s with colorectal cancer. The chain joins TRBV2 to TRBJ2-1; 12 bases agree with TRBD2. The CDR3 protein is CASSILAGGRNEQFF. The CDR3 DNA reads TGTGCCAGCAGTATTCTAGCGGGGGGGCGCAATGAGCAGTTCTTC.